Listed here are 20 T cell receptor beta chains from one sample, sequenced in a study of T cell repertoires in cytomegalovirus infection. TCRdb redid the calling of the reads with MiXCR, one entry per CDR3 protein. Of roughly 230,000 distinct CDR3 sequences listed, 20% to 25% are singletons. The material sequenced was CD8+ T cells from PBMCs. The source of these receptors is a human donor in good health (CMV status not recorded). Some clones in this sample may be carry-over from other donors' samples.

V gene TRBV19 combines with J gene TRBJ1-2; weak D call: TRBD1 (6 bases). Trimming removed 8 bases from V and 10 bases from J, with 20 bases in between. Germline CDR1 reads LNHDA; CDR2 reads SQIVND (reference sequence). The CDR3 is 13 amino acids. DNA of the CDR3: TGTGCCAGTGGTCCCGCAGGGGACGGCGTCTACACCTTC. This sequence encodes CASGPAGDGVYTF.

This chain links TRBV25-1 with TRBJ1-5, with D possibly TRBD1 on 5 matching bases. This CDR3 has 13 amino acids. CDR1 is MGHDK, CDR2 SYGVNS, per germline. V shed 8 bases and J shed 3 bases, with 11 bases lying between them. The CDR3 coding sequence is TGTGCCAGCGCGGGACCGACCAATCAGCCCCAGCATTTT. Its translation: CASAGPTNQPQHF.

The chain is built from TRBV7-9 and TRBJ1-2; D gene uncertain. The CDR3 loop spans 16 amino acids. Trimming pared 1 base from V and 3 bases from J, leaving 15 bases between. Germline V gene sequence: CDR1 SEHNR, CDR2 FQNEAQ (reference sequence). CDR3 region: CASSLEAVRADYGYTF. CDR3 in DNA: TGTGCCAGCAGCTTAGAGGCGGTGAGGGCGGACTATGGCTACACCTTC.

This clonotype was found many times. This chain connects TRBV4-1 to TRBJ1-2; D is ambiguous. The CDR3 sequence is 13 residues long. With 0 bases removed from V and 7 bases from J, the gap between germline ends came to 9 bases. In germline, CDR1 is MGHRA, CDR2 YSYEKL. The CDR3 nucleotides are TGCGCCAGCAGCCAAGATCTGGAATCTGGCTACACCTTC. Its protein is CASSQDLESGYTF.

This clonotype was counted only a few times. The CDR3: CASSQDELVRETQYF. CDR3 DNA sequence: TGCGCCAGCAGCCAAGATGAGCTGGTCCGAGAGACCCAGTACTTC. J is TRBJ2-5 and V is TRBV4-1; D is unresolved. The CDR3 sequence is 15 residues long. V lost 0 bases and J lost 4, with 12 bases in between. Germline-derived CDR1 and CDR2 are MGHRA and YSYEKL.

The chain uses TRBV19 and TRBJ2-1, with 7 bases fitting TRBD2. After removal of 3 bases from V and 0 bases from J, the junction contained 2 bases not matched to a gene. This CDR3 contains 15 residues. The germline V gene has CDR1 LNHDA and CDR2 SQIVND (reference sequence). CDR3 coding DNA: TGTGCCAGTAGTATTGGGGGGGGCTCCTACAATGAGCAGTTCTTC. Encoded protein: CASSIGGGSYNEQFF.

The gene calls are TRBV28 and TRBJ2-7; D call uncertain. V was shortened by 5 bases and J by 5 bases, with 13 bases between the two germline ends. CDR3 length equals 13 residues. Per germline, CDR1 MDHEN and CDR2 SYDVKM. CDR3 loop: CASSVGPGNEQYF. DNA for the CDR3: TGTGCCAGCAGTGTGGGTCCCGGTAACGAGCAGTACTTC.

This clonotype was observed a handful of times. The rearrangement links TRBV9 to TRBJ1-1; D not certain. Germline CDR1 is SGDLS and CDR2 is YYNGEE. The CDR3 extends over 15 amino acids. The V end lost 3 bases, the J end lost 0 bases, and 12 bases lay between the germline ends. CDR3 coding DNA: TGTGCCAGCAGCGCCTTTGGCAGCATGAACACTGAAGCTTTCTTT. Its translation: CASSAFGSMNTEAFF.

The genes are TRBV2 and TRBJ2-1, with TRBD1 as a possible D gene (6 bases). The CDR3 is 15 amino acids. Germline CDR1 and CDR2: SNHLY and FYNNEI. V lost 3 bases and J lost 9, with 18 bases in between. CDR3 DNA sequence: TGTGCCAGCAGTGATTCACAGGGCCGCCTTGGTGAGCAGTTCTTC. This gives the protein CASSDSQGRLGEQFF.

This clonotype was seen a handful of times. V gene TRBV2 combines with J gene TRBJ2-2; D remains ambiguous. The germline V and J ends were trimmed by 2 bases and 7 bases, with 8 bases remaining between them. This CDR3 region has 13 residues. CDR1 is SNHLY, CDR2 FYNNEI, per germline. CDR3 sequence (DNA): TGTGCCAGCAGTGAATCAGCCGGCGGGGAGCTGTTTTTT. As protein: CASSESAGGELFF.

This clonotype was observed a handful of times. The J gene is TRBJ2-3, the V gene TRBV4-1; D not certain. V was pared by 2 bases and J by 6 bases, with 12 bases between. CDR1 is MGHRA, CDR2 YSYEKL, per germline. CDR3 length: 14 amino acids. This CDR3 reads CASSQRSAVDTQYF. In nucleotides, the CDR3 is TGCGCCAGCAGCCAAAGGTCAGCCGTCGATACGCAGTATTTT.

At least ten counts were recorded for this clonotype. The genes are TRBV4-1 and TRBJ1-4; D ambiguous. Deletions cut 4 bases from V and 6 bases from J, with 12 bases between. The CDR3 extends over 14 amino acids. CDR1 and CDR2 from the germline V gene are MGHRA and YSYEKL. CDR3 DNA: TGCGCCAGCAGCCTTGGCCCCTTGGATGAAAAACTGTTTTTT. Protein sequence: CASSLGPLDEKLFF.

Concerning this clonotype: This could be a read error, since a much larger clone is one nucleotide away. The J gene is TRBJ2-3, the V gene TRBV7-8; 7 positions match TRBD1. The CDR3 spans 18 residues. Germline CDR1 reads SGHVS; CDR2 reads FQNEAQ. This CDR3 is CASSLVITGAPSIDTQYF. Written as DNA, the CDR3 is TGTGCCAGCAGCTTAGTTATAACAGGGGCCCCTAGCATAGATACGCAGTATTTT.

This clonotype was recorded at least ten times. CDR3 bases: TGTGCCAGCAGTTCCCTAGCGGGGGGCCGGGAAGATACGCAGTATTTT. The encoded protein is CASSSLAGGREDTQYF. This chain links TRBV27 with TRBJ2-3, with 11 bases matching TRBD2. The junction had 8 bases not matched to a gene; V was cut back by 4 bases and J by 5 bases. Germline-derived CDR1 and CDR2 are MNHEY and SMNVEV (reference sequence). The CDR3 has 16 residues.

This clonotype was counted between two and nine times. This chain uses TRBV12-3 or TRBV12-4 with TRBJ2-3; TRBD2 matches 10 bases. J gave up 6 bases and V 6 bases, and 12 bases lay outside the gene matches. The CDR3 sequence is 16 residues long. For the CDR3, the DNA is TGTGCCAGCAGCTACCCAAGCGGGGGGGTAAAGGATACGCAGTATTTT. Its translation: CASSYPSGGVKDTQYF.

Note on this clonotype: A read error is likely, as this CDR3 ends without the conserved phenylalanine or tryptophan. The chain recombines TRBV12-3 or TRBV12-4 with TRBJ2-1; TRBD1 might be the D (6 bases). Trimming took off 5 bases at V and 8 bases at J, with 19 bases between the two ends. The CDR3 runs 15 residues. This CDR3 is CASSPQAPGEDEQFS. As DNA, the CDR3 is TGTGCCAGCAGTCCCCAAGCCCCAGGGGAAGATGAGCAGTTCTCC.

There are a few counts of this clonotype. The genes are TRBV7-6 and TRBJ2-7; D may be TRBD1 (7 bases). The length of the CDR3 is 13 residues. CDR1 SGHVS and CDR2 FNYEAQ come from the germline V gene. The V end was cut by 5 bases, the J end by 7 bases, with 15 bases between. The CDR3 reads CASSPGQAGEQYF. The CDR3 region has the DNA TGTGCCAGCAGCCCCGGACAGGCGGGAGAGCAGTACTTC.

This clonotype was seen repeatedly, ten times or more. The V call is TRBV7-8, the J call TRBJ1-2, with TRBD1 as a possible D gene (5 bases). Trimming left V 4 bases short and J 8 bases short, with 11 bases between. The CDR3 is made up of 12 amino acids. Per the germline V gene, CDR1 is SGHVS and CDR2 is FQNEAQ. For the CDR3, the DNA is TGTGCCAGCAGCTCCGGGACGCCGGGCTACACCTTC. Encoded protein: CASSSGTPGYTF. The entire variable domain, with the rest obtained from reference TRBV7-8 and TRBJ1-2, is as follows: GAGVSQSPRYKVAKRGQDVALRCDPISGHVSLFWYQQALGQGPEFLTYFQNEAQLDKSGLPSDRFFAERPEGSVSTLKIQRTQQEDSAVYLCASSSGTPGYTFGSGTRLTVV.

The V and J genes are TRBV2 and TRBJ1-5, with a possible D match to TRBD1 (6 bases). Germline CDR1 reads SNHLY; CDR2 reads FYNNEI. CDR3 length: 14 amino acids. The V gene lost 6 bases and the J gene lost 1 base, with 10 bases spanning the gap. The CDR3 loop is CASRTGLSNQPQHF. The CDR3 coding sequence is TGTGCCAGCAGGACAGGTTTAAGCAATCAGCCCCAGCATTTT. Variable domain in full (rest from reference TRBV2 and TRBJ1-5): EPEVTQTPSHQVTQMGQEVILRCVPISNHLYFYWYRQILGQKVEFLVSFYNNEISEKSEIFDDQFSVERPDGSNFTLKIRSTKLEDSAMYFCASRTGLSNQPQHFGDGTRLSIL.

This clonotype was detected a few times. V usage is TRBV19 and J usage is TRBJ2-1; D is perhaps TRBD1 (5 bases). The ends were cut back, 6 bases at V and 0 bases at J, with 15 bases in the middle. CDR1 and CDR2 (germline): LNHDA, SQIVND (reference sequence). This CDR3 region has 16 residues. CDR3 residues: CASRATAYGSYNEQFF. CDR3 DNA sequence: TGTGCCAGTAGGGCGACAGCCTATGGCTCCTACAATGAGCAGTTCTTC. Complete variable domain (other parts from reference TRBV19 and TRBJ2-1): DGGITQSPKYLFRKEGQNVTLSCEQNLNHDAMYWYRQDPGQGLRLIYYSQIVNDFQKGDIAEGYSVSREKKESFPLTVTSAQKNPTAFYLCASRATAYGSYNEQFFGPGTRLTVL.